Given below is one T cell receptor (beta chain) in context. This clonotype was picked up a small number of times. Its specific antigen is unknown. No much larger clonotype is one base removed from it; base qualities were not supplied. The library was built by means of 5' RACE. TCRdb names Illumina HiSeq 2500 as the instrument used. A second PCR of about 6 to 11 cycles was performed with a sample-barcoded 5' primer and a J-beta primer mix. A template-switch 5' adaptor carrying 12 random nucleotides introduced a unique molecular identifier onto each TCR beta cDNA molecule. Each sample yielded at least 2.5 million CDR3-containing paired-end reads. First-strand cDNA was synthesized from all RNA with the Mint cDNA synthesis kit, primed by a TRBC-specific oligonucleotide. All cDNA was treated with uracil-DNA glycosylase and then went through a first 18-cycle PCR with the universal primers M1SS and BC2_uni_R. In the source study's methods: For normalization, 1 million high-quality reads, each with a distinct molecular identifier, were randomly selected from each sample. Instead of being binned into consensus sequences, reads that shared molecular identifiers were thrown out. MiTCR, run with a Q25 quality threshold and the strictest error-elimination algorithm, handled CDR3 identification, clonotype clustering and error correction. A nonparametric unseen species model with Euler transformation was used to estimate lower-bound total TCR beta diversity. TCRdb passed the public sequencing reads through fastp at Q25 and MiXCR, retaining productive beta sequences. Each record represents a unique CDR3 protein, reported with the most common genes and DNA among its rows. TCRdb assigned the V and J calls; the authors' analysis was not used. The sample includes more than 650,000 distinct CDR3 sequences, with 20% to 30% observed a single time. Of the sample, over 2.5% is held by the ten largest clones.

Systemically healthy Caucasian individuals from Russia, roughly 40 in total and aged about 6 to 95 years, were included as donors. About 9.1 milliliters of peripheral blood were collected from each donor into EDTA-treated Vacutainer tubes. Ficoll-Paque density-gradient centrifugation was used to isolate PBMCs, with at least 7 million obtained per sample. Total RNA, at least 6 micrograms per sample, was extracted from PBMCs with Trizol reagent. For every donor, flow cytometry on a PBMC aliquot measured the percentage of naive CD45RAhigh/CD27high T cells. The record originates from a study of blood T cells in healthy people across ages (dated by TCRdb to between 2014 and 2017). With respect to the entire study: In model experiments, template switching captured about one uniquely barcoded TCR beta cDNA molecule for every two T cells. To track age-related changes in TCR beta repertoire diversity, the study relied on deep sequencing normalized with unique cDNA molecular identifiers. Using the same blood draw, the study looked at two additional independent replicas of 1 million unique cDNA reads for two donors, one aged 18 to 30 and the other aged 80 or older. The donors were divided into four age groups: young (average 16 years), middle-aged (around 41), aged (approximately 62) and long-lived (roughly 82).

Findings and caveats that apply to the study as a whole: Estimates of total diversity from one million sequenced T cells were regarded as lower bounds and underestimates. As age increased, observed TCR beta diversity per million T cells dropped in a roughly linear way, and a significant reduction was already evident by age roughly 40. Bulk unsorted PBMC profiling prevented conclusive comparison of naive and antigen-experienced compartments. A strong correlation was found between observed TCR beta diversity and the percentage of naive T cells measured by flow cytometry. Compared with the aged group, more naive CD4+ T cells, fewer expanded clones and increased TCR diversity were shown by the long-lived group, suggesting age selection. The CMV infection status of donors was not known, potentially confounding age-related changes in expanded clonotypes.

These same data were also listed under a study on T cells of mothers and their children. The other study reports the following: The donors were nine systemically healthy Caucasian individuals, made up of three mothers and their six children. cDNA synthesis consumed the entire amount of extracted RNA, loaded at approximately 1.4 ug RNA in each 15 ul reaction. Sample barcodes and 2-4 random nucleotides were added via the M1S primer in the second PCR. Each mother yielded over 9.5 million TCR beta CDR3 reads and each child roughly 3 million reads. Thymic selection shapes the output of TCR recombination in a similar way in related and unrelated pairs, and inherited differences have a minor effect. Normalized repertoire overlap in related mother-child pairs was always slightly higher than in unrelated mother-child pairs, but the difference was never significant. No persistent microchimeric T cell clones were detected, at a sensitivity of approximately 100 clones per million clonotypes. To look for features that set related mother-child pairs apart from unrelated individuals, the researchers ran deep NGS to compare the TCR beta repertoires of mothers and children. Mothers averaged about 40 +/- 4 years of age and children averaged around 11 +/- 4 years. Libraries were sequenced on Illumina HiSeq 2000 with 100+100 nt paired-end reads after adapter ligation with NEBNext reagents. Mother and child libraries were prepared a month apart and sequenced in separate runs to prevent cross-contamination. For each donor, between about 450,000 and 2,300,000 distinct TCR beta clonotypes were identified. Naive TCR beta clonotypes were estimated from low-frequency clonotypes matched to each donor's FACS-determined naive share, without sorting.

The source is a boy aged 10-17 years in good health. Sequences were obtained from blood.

The bases are TGCGCCAGCAGCTTAGGCACTACCACAGATACGCAGTATTTT. Translated, it gives CASSLGTTTDTQYF. The rearranged segments are TRBV5-1 and TRBJ2-3; the D gene cannot be named for sure. V is reduced by 2 bases and J by 2 bases, leaving a spacing of 9 bases between them. The CDR3 runs 14 residues from the cysteine to the phenylalanine. Only the CDR3 region is kept as DNA, spanning 42 bases read in frame from base 1. From the germline V gene, CDR1 is SGHRS and CDR2 is YFSETQ.